Listed below are T cell receptor beta chains from one sample, sequenced in a study of OX40 agonist ivuxolimab in advanced cancers. Clones were sequenced by immunoSEQ multiplex PCR, and TCRdb holds only the in-frame ones, with some missing. The repertoire consists of about 73,000 clones, with 92% occurring once and the leading ten covering 8% to 10%. Sequenced here: CD4+ or CD8+ T cells sorted from blood, sampled in a trial of the OX40 agonist ivuxolimab. The receptors were sampled from an adult with an advanced solid tumor such as melanoma, head and neck, liver or kidney cancer. CDR3s include the opening cysteine and the closing phenylalanine or tryptophan. A D gene is named only where the DNA matches it firmly. Clone sizes are given selectively: once, few, many, or a class where the clone is expanded.

>-|TRBV6-1|TRBJ1-6|TRBD1
CASTEWDSHNSPLHF
TGTGCCAGCACCGAATGGGACAGCCATAATTCACCCCTCCACTTT
>-|TRBV27|TRBJ1-5|TRBD1
CASSFPDRGQVLFYSNQPQHF
TGTGCCAGCAGTTTCCCTGACAGGGGGCAGGTTCTATTCTATAGCAATCAGCCCCAGCATTTT
>-|TRBV5-6|TRBJ1-2|-
CASSPEWGIPYGYTF
TGTGCCAGCAGCCCTGAATGGGGGATCCCCTATGGCTACACCTTC
>-|TRBV29-1|TRBJ2-7|-
CSVEAPTGVTLYEQYF
TGCAGCGTTGAAGCACCGACAGGCGTGACCCTTTACGAGCAGTACTTC
>once|TRBV6-1|TRBJ1-2|-
CASSQDSSYGYTF
TGTGCCAGCAGCCAGGACAGTTCCTATGGCTACACCTTC
>-|TRBV10-3|TRBJ1-1|-
CAISPPGTAGGSTEAFF
TGTGCCATCAGCCCCCCCGGGACCGCCGGGGGGTCCACTGAAGCTTTCTTT
>-|TRBV4-1|TRBJ1-5|-
CASSQVEQINQPQHF
TGCGCCAGCAGCCAAGTGGAGCAGATCAATCAGCCCCAGCATTTT
>-|TRBV27|TRBJ2-1|TRBD2
CASSLPGLAGGEGNEQFF
TGTGCCAGCAGTCTCCCGGGACTAGCGGGGGGAGAAGGTAATGAGCAGTTCTTC
>-|TRBV27|TRBJ1-1|-
CASSPKVWTEAFF
TGTGCCAGCAGTCCAAAGGTGTGGACTGAAGCTTTCTTT
>once|TRBV7-2|TRBJ2-3|-
CASSLGGGWADTQYF
TGTGCCAGCAGCCTAGGGGGGGGCTGGGCAGATACGCAGTATTTT
>-|TRBV2|TRBJ2-7|-
CASRWQPSYEQYF
TGTGCCAGCAGATGGCAGCCTTCCTACGAGCAGTACTTC
>-|TRBV6-1|TRBJ1-2|-
CASSEGDPGARYGYTF
TGTGCCAGCAGTGAAGGGGACCCGGGGGCGCGGTATGGCTACACCTTC
>few|TRBV11-2|TRBJ2-7|-
CASKLTGLSYEQYF
TGTGCCAGCAAGCTAACGGGACTCTCTTACGAGCAGTACTTC
>-|TRBV27|TRBJ2-5|-
CASSLGHSTQETQYF
TGTGCCAGCAGCTTGGGGCACAGCACCCAAGAGACCCAGTACTTC
>-|TRBV5-5|TRBJ2-2|-
CASSFGGAGELFF
TGTGCCAGCAGCTTTGGGGGCGCCGGGGAGCTGTTTTTT
>-|TRBV29-1|TRBJ2-7|TRBD2
CSVGGGAGDYEQYF
TGCAGCGTTGGGGGAGGGGCAGGAGATTACGAGCAGTACTTC
>-|TRBV27|TRBJ2-5|TRBD1
CASSSTGQGAWQETQYF
TGTGCCAGCAGTTCGACCGGACAGGGGGCTTGGCAAGAGACCCAGTACTTC
>-|TRBV13|TRBJ2-1|TRBD2
CASRVSGGHYNEQFF
TGTGCCAGCAGGGTGAGCGGGGGGCACTACAATGAGCAGTTCTTC
>-|TRBV23-1|TRBJ2-7|TRBD1
CASSPLGTGASLSSYEQYF
TGCGCCAGCAGTCCCCTCGGGACAGGGGCTTCGTTGAGCTCCTACGAGCAGTACTTC
>-|TRBV13|TRBJ1-1|-
CASSSGPNTEAFF
TGTGCCAGCAGCTCGGGACCGAACACTGAAGCTTTCTTT
>-|TRBV27|TRBJ2-7|-
CASSLMGQGTEQYF
TGTGCCAGCAGTTTAATGGGGCAGGGTACCGAGCAGTACTTC
>-|TRBV9|TRBJ2-2|-
CASSVAQGTGELFF
TGTGCCAGCAGCGTAGCTCAGGGGACCGGGGAGCTGTTTTTT
>-|TRBV10-2|TRBJ2-2|-
CASSEFSTGELFF
TGCGCCAGCAGTGAGTTCTCCACCGGGGAGCTGTTTTTT
>-|TRBV5-1|TRBJ1-1|-
CASREGWDYTEAFF
TGCGCCAGCCGGGAGGGATGGGATTACACTGAAGCTTTCTTT
>-|TRBV6-5|TRBJ1-1|-
CASSYPVNTEAFF
TGTGCCAGCAGTTACCCGGTGAACACTGAAGCTTTCTTT
>-|TRBV28|TRBJ1-2|-
CASSPNVGARYGYTF
TGTGCCAGCAGTCCCAACGTGGGGGCTCGTTATGGCTACACCTTC
>once|TRBV7-9|TRBJ2-3|-
CASSFGVDTQYF
TGTGCCAGCAGCTTTGGGGTGGATACGCAGTATTTT
>-|TRBV9|TRBJ2-3|-
CASSVAGGQSDTQYF
TGTGCCAGCAGCGTAGCTGGGGGCCAGTCAGATACGCAGTATTTT
>-|TRBV11-3|TRBJ1-1|-
CASSLGVSEAFF
TGTGCCAGCAGCTTAGGGGTCTCCGAAGCTTTCTTT
>-|TRBV6-5|TRBJ1-2|TRBD1
CASSTGQFYGYTF
TGTGCCAGCAGCACGGGACAGTTTTATGGCTACACCTTC
>-|TRBV25-1|TRBJ2-7|-
CASSEYPGGYEQYF
TGTGCCAGCAGTGAATATCCAGGGGGGTACGAGCAGTACTTC
>-|TRBV19|TRBJ2-7|TRBD2
CASSPGTSGAYEQYF
TGTGCCAGTAGTCCCGGGACTAGCGGGGCCTACGAGCAGTACTTC
>-|TRBV10-3|TRBJ1-2|-
CASSGTANYGYTF
TGTGCCTCCTCCGGGACGGCGAACTATGGCTACACCTTC
>-|TRBV6-1|TRBJ2-7|-
CASSPWTESYEQYF
TGTGCCAGCAGTCCCTGGACAGAGAGCTACGAGCAGTACTTC
>-|TRBV5-6|TRBJ2-1|-
CASSFGSSSYNEQFF
TGTGCCAGCAGCTTCGGATCTAGCTCCTACAATGAGCAGTTCTTC
>-|TRBV27|TRBJ1-2|-
CASSFGGFYGYTF
TGTGCCAGCAGTTTTGGAGGTTTCTATGGCTACACCTTC
>-|TRBV4-1|TRBJ2-3|-
CASSRPLRDTQYF
TGCGCCAGCAGCCGGCCCCTCCGGGATACGCAGTATTTT
>-|TRBV7-3|TRBJ1-2|-
CASSPRGGMDYGYTF
TGTGCCAGCAGCCCGCGGGGAGGGATGGACTATGGCTACACCTTC
>-|TRBV6-5|TRBJ2-7|TRBD1
CASSWGDRAYEQYF
TGTGCCAGCAGTTGGGGGGACAGGGCGTACGAGCAGTACTTC
>-|TRBV19|TRBJ2-4|TRBD2
CASSRLAGGEGTKNIQYF
TGTGCCAGTAGTCGGCTAGCGGGGGGCGAGGGTACCAAAAACATTCAGTACTTC
>-|TRBV7-6|TRBJ2-1|TRBD2
CASSLANAGGPYNEQFF
TGTGCCAGCAGCTTAGCCAATGCGGGGGGACCTTACAATGAGCAGTTCTTC
>-|TRBV27|TRBJ2-2|-
CASREGARITNTGELFF
TGTGCCAGCAGGGAGGGGGCGCGAATAACGAACACCGGGGAGCTGTTTTTT
>-|TRBV27|TRBJ1-2|TRBD1
CASSTDRGSGYTF
TGTGCCAGCAGTACCGACAGGGGTTCCGGCTACACCTTC
>-|TRBV9|TRBJ1-1|TRBD1
CASSTWDRVDTEAFF
TGTGCCAGCAGCACATGGGACAGGGTGGACACTGAAGCTTTCTTT
>once|TRBV15|TRBJ2-7|TRBD1
CATSRPLTGTYEQYF
TGTGCCACCAGCAGACCACTGACAGGGACCTACGAGCAGTACTTC
>-|TRBV27|TRBJ2-7|-
CASSLSASYEQYF
TGTGCCAGCAGTTTATCAGCGTCCTACGAGCAGTACTTC
>-|TRBV11-3|TRBJ2-1|-
CASSFLRGGRDNEQFF
TGTGCCAGCAGCTTTCTGAGGGGGGGCCGAGACAATGAGCAGTTCTTC